The clone carrying this T cell receptor (beta chain) was detected a few times. The sample belongs to a study of T-cell reconstitution after alpha-beta-depleted transplantation in children. Preparation of the TCRbeta library was carried out with unique molecular identifiers. TCRdb passed the PCR reads through MiXCR, listing each CDR3 protein once. Altogether under 350,000 distinct CDR3 sequences are present, more than 9% being singletons, with the ten largest covering about a tenth. The origin of this receptor is a human donor who donated a stem cell graft to a child with SCID. Sequenced here: PBMCs from the stem cell graft donor, sampled from the stem cell graft.

CDR3 in amino acids: CASSLSRGSGANVLTF. CDR3 bases: TGCGCCAGCAGCTTGAGTAGGGGATCTGGGGCCAACGTCCTGACTTTC. The V call is TRBV5-1, the J call TRBJ2-6; TRBD1 is a possible D gene (5 bases). Germline values: CDR1 SGHRS, CDR2 YFSETQ. The V end lost 1 base, the J end lost 1 base, and 9 bases lay between the germline ends. The CDR3 runs 16 residues. Full variable domain (remainder filled in from reference TRBV5-1 and TRBJ2-6): KAGVTQTPRYLIKTRGQQVTLSCSPISGHRSVSWYQQTPGQGLQFLFEYFSETQRNKGNFPGRFSGRQFSNSRSEMNVSTLELGDSALYLCASSLSRGSGANVLTFGAGSRLTVL.